This T cell receptor (beta chain) is drawn from a study of spatial heterogeneity in lung cancer. Study context: Every unique TCR and UMI combination, on average, appeared more than ten times in raw reads.

This clonotype has ten or more counts. Time point reported: sample taken at primary tumor resection. TCRs were sequenced from unsorted whole RNA of tumor, nontumor lung or PBMC. Trimming took 5 bases from V and 4 from J; bases not matched to a gene: 11. Per the germline V gene, CDR1 is MNHEY and CDR2 is SMNVEV (reference sequence). The CDR3 sequence is 16 residues long. TCR cDNA molecules were tagged individually, and each one carried a unique molecular identifier. TCRdb reprocessed the 5' RACE reads with MiXCR, giving one entry per CDR3 protein. The table records 1,000 to 1,500 distinct CDR3 sequences, 6.5% of them present only once.

The chain couples TRBV27 to TRBJ1-1; 9 nucleotides line up with TRBD1. This TCR derives from a male donor with early-stage non-small cell lung cancer. Source: normal lung tissue next to the tumor, taken at surgery. Here the CDR3 reads CASSRKQGALTTEAFF. The CDR3 bases are TGTGCCAGCAGTCGAAAACAGGGGGCGCTGACCACTGAAGCTTTCTTT.